The sequence of this TCR beta chain was determined in a study of T-cell reconstitution after alpha-beta-depleted transplantation in children. Study results and caveats: Two months or so post-transplant, alpha-beta T cells reportedly derived from several hundred expanded graft clones.

Germline CDR1 and CDR2: MNHNY and SVGAGI (reference sequence). Trimming removed 2 bases from V and 11 bases from J, with 6 bases in between. The CDR3 has 10 residues. This clonotype was detected ten times or more. Its antigen remains unidentified. During its preparation, the TCRbeta library received unique molecular identifiers. Via MiXCR, TCRdb re-called the PCR reads, giving one row per CDR3 protein. The sample lists 600,000 or so distinct CDR3 sequences; 20% to 25% were seen once. Specimen: PBMCs, mostly from graft donor cells, collected 360 days after TCRalphabeta/CD19-depleted stem cell transplant. The receptor's source is a boy in the first two years of life who had a stem cell transplant for acute myeloid leukemia, so the T cells may come from the graft donor. The chain links TRBV6-6 to TRBJ1-1, with D perhaps matching TRBD1 (5 bases). CDR3 DNA: TGTGCCAGCAGTTACCGGGGGGCTTTCTTT. Translated: CASSYRGAFF.